This T cell receptor beta chain emerged from a study of T-cell reconstitution after alpha-beta-depleted transplantation in children. Findings and limits, study-wide: From newly produced T cells came most of the T-cell counts and diversity one year after transplant.

This CDR3 is built from 16 residues. Germline CDR1 is LGHDT and CDR2 is YNNKEL (reference sequence). The ends lost 3 bases at V and 8 bases at J; junction bases unmatched: 14. TCRbeta library preparation incorporated unique molecular identifiers. MiXCR, run by TCRdb on the PCR reads, gives a single entry per CDR3 protein. Here the sample spans hundreds of thousands of distinct CDR3 sequences, 10% being singletons. At least ten counts were recorded for this clonotype. Its antigen is not identified. The sample was PBMCs, taken before TCRalphabeta/CD19-depleted stem cell transplant. The sequence was collected from a child aged 2-9 years with inherited bone marrow failure, due to receive a stem cell transplant. The chain is built from TRBV3-1 and TRBJ1-2, with 8 positions matching TRBD1. This CDR3 reads CASSHKRTGTYEGYTF. The CDR3 DNA reads as TGTGCCAGCAGCCATAAGAGGACAGGGACATATGAGGGCTACACCTTC. The whole variable domain, filled in from reference TRBV3-1 and TRBJ1-2, reads DTAVSQTPKYLVTQMGNDKSIKCEQNLGHDTMYWYKQDSKKFLKIMFSYNNKELIINETVPNRFSPKSPDKAHLNLHINSLELGDSAVYFCASSHKRTGTYEGYTFGSGTRLTVV.